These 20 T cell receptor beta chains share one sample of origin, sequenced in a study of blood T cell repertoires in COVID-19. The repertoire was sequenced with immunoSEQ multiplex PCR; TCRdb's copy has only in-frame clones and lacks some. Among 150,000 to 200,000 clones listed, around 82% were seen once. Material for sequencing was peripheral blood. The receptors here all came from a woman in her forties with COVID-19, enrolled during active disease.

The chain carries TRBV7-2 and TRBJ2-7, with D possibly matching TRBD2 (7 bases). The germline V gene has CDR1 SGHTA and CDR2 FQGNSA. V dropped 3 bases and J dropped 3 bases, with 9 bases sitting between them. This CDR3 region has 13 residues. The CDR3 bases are TGTGCCAGCAGCTTGGGAGGGGGCTACGAGCAGTACTTC. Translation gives CASSLGGGYEQYF. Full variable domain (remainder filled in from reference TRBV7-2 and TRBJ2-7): GAGVSQSPSNKVTEKGKDVELRCDPISGHTALYWYRQSLGQGLEFLIYFQGNSAPDKSGLPSDRFSAERTGGSVSTLTIQRTQQEDSAVYLCASSLGGGYEQYFGPGTRLTVT.

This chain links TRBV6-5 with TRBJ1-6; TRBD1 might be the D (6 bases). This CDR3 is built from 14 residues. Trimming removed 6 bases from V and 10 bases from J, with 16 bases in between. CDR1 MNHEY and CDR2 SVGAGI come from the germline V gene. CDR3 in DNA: TGTGCCAGCAGCACAGGGTTCTCGGGGTCACCCCTCCACTTT. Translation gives CASSTGFSGSPLHF.

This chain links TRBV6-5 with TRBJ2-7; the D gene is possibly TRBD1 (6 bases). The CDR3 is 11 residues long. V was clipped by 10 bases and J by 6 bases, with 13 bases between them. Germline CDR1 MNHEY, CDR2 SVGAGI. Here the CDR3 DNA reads TGTGCCATAAAAAAGGGGGTCGAGCAGTACGTC. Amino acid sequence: CAIKKGVEQYV.

The CDR3 loop is CASSEERDYGYTF. As DNA, the CDR3 is TGTGCCAGCAGTGAGGAGCGGGACTATGGCTACACCTTC. V usage is TRBV6-1 and J usage is TRBJ1-2; D gene uncertain. V was shortened by 3 bases and J by 3 bases, with 8 bases between the two germline ends. CDR1 and CDR2 (germline): MNHNS, SASEGT. The CDR3 totals 13 residues.

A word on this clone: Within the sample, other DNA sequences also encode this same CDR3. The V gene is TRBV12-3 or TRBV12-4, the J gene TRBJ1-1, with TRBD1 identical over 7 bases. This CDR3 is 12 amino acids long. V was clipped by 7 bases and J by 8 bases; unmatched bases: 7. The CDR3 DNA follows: TGTGCCAGCACCCAAGGGGGCCCCGAAGCTTTCTTT. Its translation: CASTQGGPEAFF.

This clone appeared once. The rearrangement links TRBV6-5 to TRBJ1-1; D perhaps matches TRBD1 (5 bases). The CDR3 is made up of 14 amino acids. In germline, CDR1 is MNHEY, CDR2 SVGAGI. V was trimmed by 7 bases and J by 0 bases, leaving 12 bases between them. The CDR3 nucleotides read TGTGCCAGCAAGGTGGGGGGACTGAACACTGAAGCTTTCTTT. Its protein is CASKVGGLNTEAFF.

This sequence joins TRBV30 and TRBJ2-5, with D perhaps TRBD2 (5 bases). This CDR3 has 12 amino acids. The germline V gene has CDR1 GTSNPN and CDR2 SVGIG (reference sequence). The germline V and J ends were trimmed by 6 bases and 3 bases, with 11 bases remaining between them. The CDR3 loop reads CACGFGEETQYF. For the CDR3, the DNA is TGTGCCTGTGGGTTCGGGGAAGAGACCCAGTACTTC.

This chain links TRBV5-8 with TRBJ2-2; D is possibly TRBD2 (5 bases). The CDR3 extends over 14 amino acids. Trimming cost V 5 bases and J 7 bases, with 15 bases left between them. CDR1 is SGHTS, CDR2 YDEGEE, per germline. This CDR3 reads CASRQDSGGGELFF. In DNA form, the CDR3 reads TGTGCCAGCAGGCAGGACTCGGGTGGCGGGGAGCTGTTTTTT.

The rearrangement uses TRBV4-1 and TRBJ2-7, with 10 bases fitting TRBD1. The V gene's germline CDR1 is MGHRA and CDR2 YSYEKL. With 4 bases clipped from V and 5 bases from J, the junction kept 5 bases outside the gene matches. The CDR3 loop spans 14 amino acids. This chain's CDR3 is CASSPVGTGDEQYF. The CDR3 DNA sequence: TGCGCCAGCAGCCCGGTAGGGACAGGGGACGAGCAGTACTTC.

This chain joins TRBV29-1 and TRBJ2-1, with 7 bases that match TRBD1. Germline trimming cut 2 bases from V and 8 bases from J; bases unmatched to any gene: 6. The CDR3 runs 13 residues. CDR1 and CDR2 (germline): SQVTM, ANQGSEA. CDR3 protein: CSVERGGGHEQFF. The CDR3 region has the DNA TGCAGCGTTGAACGAGGGGGCGGGCATGAGCAGTTCTTC.

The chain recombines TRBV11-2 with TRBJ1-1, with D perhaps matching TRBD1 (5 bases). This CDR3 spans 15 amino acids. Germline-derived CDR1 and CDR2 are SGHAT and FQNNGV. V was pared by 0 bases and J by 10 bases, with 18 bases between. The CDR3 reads CASSLDPSGGEVAFF. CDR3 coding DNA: TGTGCCAGCAGCTTAGATCCCTCCGGGGGAGAGGTAGCTTTCTTT.

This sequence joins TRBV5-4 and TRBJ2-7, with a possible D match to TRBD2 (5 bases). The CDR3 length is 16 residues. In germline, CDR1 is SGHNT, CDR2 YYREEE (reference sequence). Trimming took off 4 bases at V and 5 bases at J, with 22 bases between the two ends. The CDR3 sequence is CASSKGLELKPHEQYF. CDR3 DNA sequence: TGTGCCAGCAGCAAAGGACTGGAATTGAAGCCCCACGAGCAGTACTTC.

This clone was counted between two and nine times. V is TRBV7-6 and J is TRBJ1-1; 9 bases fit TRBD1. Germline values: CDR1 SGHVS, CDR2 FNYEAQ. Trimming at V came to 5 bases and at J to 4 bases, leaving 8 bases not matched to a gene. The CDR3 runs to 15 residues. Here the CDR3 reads CASSNFRDRVTEAFF. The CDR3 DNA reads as TGTGCCAGCAGCAACTTCCGGGACAGGGTCACTGAAGCTTTCTTT.

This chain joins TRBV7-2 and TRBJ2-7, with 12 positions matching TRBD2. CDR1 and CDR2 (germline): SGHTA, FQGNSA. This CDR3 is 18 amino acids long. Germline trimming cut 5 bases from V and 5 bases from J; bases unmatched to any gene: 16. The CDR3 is CASSPAALLAGGNHEQYF. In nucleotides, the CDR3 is TGTGCCAGCAGCCCTGCGGCCCTACTAGCGGGGGGCAATCACGAGCAGTACTTC.

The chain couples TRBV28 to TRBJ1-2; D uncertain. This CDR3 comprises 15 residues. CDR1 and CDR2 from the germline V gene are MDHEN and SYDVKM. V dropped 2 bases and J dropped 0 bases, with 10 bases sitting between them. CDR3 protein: CASSLVLATNYGYTF. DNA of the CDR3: TGTGCCAGCAGTTTAGTCTTGGCCACTAACTATGGCTACACCTTC.

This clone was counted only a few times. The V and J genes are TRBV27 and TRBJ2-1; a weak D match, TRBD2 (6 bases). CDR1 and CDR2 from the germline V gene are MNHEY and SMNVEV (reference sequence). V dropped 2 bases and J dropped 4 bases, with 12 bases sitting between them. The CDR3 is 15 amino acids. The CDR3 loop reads CASSLGLAHYNEQFF. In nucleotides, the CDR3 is TGTGCCAGCAGTTTAGGCCTAGCGCATTACAATGAGCAGTTCTTC.

CDR3 coding DNA: TGTGCCACCAGCAGAGTGATAGGACAGGGGGATGGCTACACCTTC. Its protein product is CATSRVIGQGDGYTF. This chain connects TRBV15 to TRBJ1-2; 10 bases agree with TRBD1. The germline gives CDR1 LNHNV, CDR2 YYDKDF (reference sequence). V dropped 1 base and J dropped 6; count of bases not matched to a gene: 5. The CDR3 is 15 amino acids.

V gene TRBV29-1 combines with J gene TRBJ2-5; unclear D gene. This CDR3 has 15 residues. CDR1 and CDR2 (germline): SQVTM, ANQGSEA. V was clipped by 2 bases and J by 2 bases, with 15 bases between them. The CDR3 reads CSVELLRERQETQYF. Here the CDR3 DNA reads TGCAGCGTTGAATTGTTGAGAGAGCGTCAAGAGACCCAGTACTTC.

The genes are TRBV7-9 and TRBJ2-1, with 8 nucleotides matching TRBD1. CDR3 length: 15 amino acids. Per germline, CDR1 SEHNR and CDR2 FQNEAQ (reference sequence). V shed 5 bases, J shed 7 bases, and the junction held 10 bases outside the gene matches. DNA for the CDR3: TGTGCCAGCAGCACTCAGACAGGGGCAGGGAATGAGCAGTTCTTC. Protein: CASSTQTGAGNEQFF.

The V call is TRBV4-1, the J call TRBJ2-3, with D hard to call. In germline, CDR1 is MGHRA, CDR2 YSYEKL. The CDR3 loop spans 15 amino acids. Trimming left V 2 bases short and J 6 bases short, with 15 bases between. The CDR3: CASSQSTTRQDTQYF. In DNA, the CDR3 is TGCGCCAGCAGCCAATCCACGACTCGCCAGGATACGCAGTATTTT.